This is a list of T cell receptor beta chains from one sample in a study of shared clonotypes between healthy human individuals. Repertoires were generated with immunoSEQ multiplex PCR, while TCRdb's copy carries only in-frame clones and drops some. The repertoire consists of approximately 1,500,000 clones, with roughly 96% occurring once and the leading ten covering approximately 1.1%. Sequenced material: naive CD4+ T cells sorted from blood. These receptors all come from a man under 40 in good health. CDR3s include the opening cysteine and the closing phenylalanine or tryptophan. D genes are given only for firm matches. The size entry is marked missing in some rows and otherwise reads once, few, many or a size class.

TRBV7-2	NA	TRBJ2-5	TRBD2	TGTGCCAGCAGCCTCAGCGGGAGCCTACCCCTGACGGAGACCCAGTACTTC	CASSLSGSLPLTETQYF
TRBV28	NA	TRBJ2-7	TRBD2	TGTGCCAGCAGCTATAGCGGGAGATATGACGAGCAGTACTTC	CASSYSGRYDEQYF
TRBV7-9	NA	TRBJ2-2	TRBD2	TGTGCGACCCCGGTCACTAGCGGGAGGGATCCGAACACCGGGGAGCTGTTTTTT	CATPVTSGRDPNTGELFF
TRBV5-4	NA	TRBJ2-1	NA	TGTGCCAGCAGCTCCATGGTCGGTTACAATGAGCAGTTCTTC	CASSSMVGYNEQFF
TRBV10-2	NA	TRBJ1-5	TRBD1	TGCGCCAGCCGACAGGGATCTAATCAGCCCCAGCATTTT	CASRQGSNQPQHF
TRBV5-1	NA	TRBJ2-3	NA	TGCGCCAGCAGATATCCCGCTAGCACAGATACGCAGTATTTT	CASRYPASTDTQYF
TRBV2	once	TRBJ2-5	NA	TGTGCCAGCAGTGGGCGGATACAAGAGACCCAGTACTTC	CASSGRIQETQYF
TRBV6-1	NA	TRBJ2-7	TRBD1	TGTGCCAGCAGTCGGGACAGGGAATACGAGCAGTACTTC	CASSRDREYEQYF
TRBV28	NA	TRBJ2-1	TRBD2	TGTGCCAGCAGTTTTTCTAGCGGATCTGAGCAGTTCTTC	CASSFSSGSEQFF
TRBV7-7	NA	TRBJ2-7	TRBD1	TGTGCTAGCAGCTTAGGGCAGGGGGCCTACGAGCAGTACTTC	CASSLGQGAYEQYF
TRBV27	NA	TRBJ2-7	NA	TGTGCCAGCACCTTGACACCGGCCAGTGACGAGCAGTACTTC	CASTLTPASDEQYF
TRBV27	NA	TRBJ1-5	TRBD1	TGTGCCAGCAGTAGGGATACAGGGGGTGGCAATCAGCCCCAGCATTTT	CASSRDTGGGNQPQHF
TRBV10-2	NA	TRBJ2-1	TRBD2	TGCGCCAGCAGTTACGGACTAGCGGGAAACAATGAGCAGTTCTTC	CASSYGLAGNNEQFF
TRBV5-5	NA	TRBJ1-3	NA	TGTGCCAGCAGCCCAGCCGGAAACACCATATATTTT	CASSPAGNTIYF
TRBV9	NA	TRBJ2-6	NA	TGTGCCAGCAGCCCCCACCCTCAGAAATCTGGGGCCAACGTCCTGACTTTC	CASSPHPQKSGANVLTF
TRBV6-5	NA	TRBJ2-5	NA	TGTGCCAGCAGCCCAGACAGTCTTGGAGAGACCCAGTACTTC	CASSPDSLGETQYF
TRBV5-1	NA	TRBJ2-6	NA	TGCGCCAGCAGCTTAAGGGACGGCCTTAGGGGGGCCAACGTCCTGACTTTC	CASSLRDGLRGANVLTF
TRBV2	NA	TRBJ2-1	NA	TGTGCCAGCTCGTCCTTTAATGAGCAGTTCTTC	CASSSFNEQFF
TRBV11-1	NA	TRBJ2-7	TRBD1	TGTGCCAGCAGCTCGGGACAGGGAGACGAGCAGTACTTC	CASSSGQGDEQYF
TRBV27	NA	TRBJ1-1	NA	TGTGCCAGCCCCCCGGCGCTTGAAGCTTTCTTT	CASPPALEAFF
TRBV5-1	NA	TRBJ1-4	TRBD1	TGCGCCAGCAGCTTGGCCGGGACAGGACCTAATGAAAAACTGTTTTTT	CASSLAGTGPNEKLFF
TRBV25-1	NA	TRBJ2-7	NA	TGTGCCAGCAGTGAATACGTCGGATCCTACGAGCAGTACTTC	CASSEYVGSYEQYF
TRBV7-2	NA	TRBJ2-7	TRBD2	TGTGCCAGCAGCCCGATCGGGACTAGCGGGAGTTTTCAGCTGCGGCAGTACTTC	CASSPIGTSGSFQLRQYF
TRBV4-1	NA	TRBJ1-5	NA	TGCGCCAGCAGCCTTATGGGAAGCAATCAGCCCCAGCATTTT	CASSLMGSNQPQHF
TRBV11-2	NA	TRBJ1-3	NA	TGTGCCAGCAGCTTAGGACGGGCTAACTCTGGAAACACCATATATTTT	CASSLGRANSGNTIYF
TRBV9	NA	TRBJ2-2	NA	TGTGCCAGCAGCACCCGAACGAACACCGGGGAGCTGTTTTTT	CASSTRTNTGELFF
TRBV5-1	NA	TRBJ2-3	NA	TGCGCCAGCACACCCGGCCGGGAGACAGATACGCAGTATTTT	CASTPGRETDTQYF
TRBV7-8	NA	TRBJ1-2	NA	TGTGCCAGCAGCTTTCTGGGGGGTGATGGCTACACCTTC	CASSFLGGDGYTF
TRBV6-1	NA	TRBJ2-1	TRBD2	TGTGCCAGCAGTGAAAGTACTAGCGGTAGCAATGAGCAGTTCTTC	CASSESTSGSNEQFF
TRBV28	NA	TRBJ1-5	NA	TGTGCCAGCAGTCGGACGGATCAGCCCCAGCATTTT	CASSRTDQPQHF
TRBV2	NA	TRBJ1-1	NA	TGTGCCAGCAGTGAACAGGGGTCTTTCTTT	CASSEQGSFF
TRBV4-2	once	TRBJ2-3	TRBD2	TGTGCCAGCAGCCAAGTCTTAGCGGGAAACCTGGATACGCAGTATTTT	CASSQVLAGNLDTQYF
TRBV5-8	NA	TRBJ2-1	TRBD2	TGTGCCAGCAGCTTGGGGCTAGCGGGCTACAATGAGCAGTTCTTC	CASSLGLAGYNEQFF
TRBV7-2	NA	TRBJ2-1	TRBD1	TGTGCCAGCAGCCGTGACAGGGCACGTGAGCAGTTCTTC	CASSRDRAREQFF
TRBV5-1	NA	TRBJ2-3	TRBD2	TGCGCCAGCAGTTTAGGGACTAGCGGGAGATGGGGAGATACGCAGTATTTT	CASSLGTSGRWGDTQYF
TRBV5-1	NA	TRBJ2-7	TRBD1	TGCGCCAGCAGCTTGAGACAGGGCCGAACCTTTGAGCAGTACTTC	CASSLRQGRTFEQYF
TRBV2	once	TRBJ2-1	TRBD2	TGTGCCAGAGGACTAGGGCCTATGGGGGAGCAGTTCTTC	CARGLGPMGEQFF
TRBV28	NA	TRBJ2-2	NA	TGTGCCAGCAGTTTGCCCCCTGGCGGTACGAACACCGGGGAGCTGTTTTTT	CASSLPPGGTNTGELFF
TRBV29-1	NA	TRBJ2-1	TRBD1	TGCAGCGTTCGCGCAGGGGGCGTTCACAATGAGCAGTTCTTC	CSVRAGGVHNEQFF
TRBV9	NA	TRBJ1-1	NA	TGTGCCAGCAGCGCCTCCCATGGCGGGGGGACGCAGGCGAACACTGAAGCTTTCTTT	CASSASHGGGTQANTEAFF